The 13 T cell receptor beta chains listed next were all sequenced from one sample in a study of cytotoxic CD8 clonotypes in ibrutinib-treated CLL. Only in-frame clones appear in the TCRdb table, and some are missing; sequencing was by immunoSEQ multiplex PCR. The sample records some 120,000 clones, 84% being singletons. This specimen consisted of PBMCs, obtained after 24 months of ibrutinib treatment. The receptors shown here come from a human donor with chronic lymphocytic leukemia.

This chain joins TRBV14 and TRBJ2-3; D perhaps matches TRBD1 (5 bases). Germline assignment: CDR1 SGHDN and CDR2 FVKESK. This CDR3 has 14 amino acids. V dropped 0 bases and J dropped 9 bases, with 13 bases sitting between them. The CDR3 bases are TGTGCCAGCAGCCAAGATCTCAGGGCCAAGACGCAGTATTTT. Its protein product is CASSQDLRAKTQYF.

The chain combines TRBV7-2 with TRBJ2-2; 8 nucleotides line up with TRBD1. This CDR3 spans 16 amino acids. V dropped 6 bases and J dropped 5; count of bases not matched to a gene: 11. Germline V gene sequence: CDR1 SGHTA, CDR2 FQGNSA. The DNA for the CDR3 is TGTGCCAGCAGTCGCGACAGGGGCCCAAGTACCGGGGAGCTGTTTTTT. Translated: CASSRDRGPSTGELFF. Full variable domain (rest looked up from reference TRBV7-2 and TRBJ2-2): GAGVSQSPSNKVTEKGKDVELRCDPISGHTALYWYRQSLGQGLEFLIYFQGNSAPDKSGLPSDRFSAERTGGSVSTLTIQRTQQEDSAVYLCASSRDRGPSTGELFFGEGSRLTVL.

The V call is TRBV5-6, the J call TRBJ2-3; 10 bases are a match to TRBD2. This CDR3 has 16 residues. The V gene's germline CDR1 is SGHDT and CDR2 YYEEEE. Trimming took 4 bases from V and 7 from J; bases not matched to a gene: 12. CDR3 sequence (DNA): TGTGCCAGCAGCCCATGGCGGTGGACTAGCGGTAATACGCAGTATTTT. It encodes CASSPWRWTSGNTQYF.

The gene calls are TRBV6-1 and TRBJ1-2, with D unresolved. This CDR3 contains 11 residues. Trimming removed 6 bases at V and 3 bases at J, with 5 bases between. Germline loops: CDR1 MNHNS, CDR2 SASEGT. This CDR3 reads CASREDYGYTF. DNA for the CDR3: TGTGCCAGCAGGGAGGACTATGGCTACACCTTC.

The chain recombines TRBV7-2 with TRBJ1-1; D gene ambiguous. The CDR3 spans 12 residues. The V end lost 0 bases, the J end lost 8 bases, and 7 bases lay between the germline ends. Germline assignment: CDR1 SGHTA and CDR2 FQGNSA. The CDR3 DNA is TGTGCCAGCAGCTTAGCGCGACGGGAAGCTTTCTTT. As protein: CASSLARREAFF.

The V call is TRBV4-1, the J call TRBJ2-5, with D possibly matching TRBD1 (5 bases). The CDR3 covers 14 residues. Germline values: CDR1 MGHRA, CDR2 YSYEKL. V dropped 1 base and J dropped 4 bases, with 10 bases sitting between them. The CDR3 nucleotides read TGCGCCAGCAGCCAAGGGGGCAACCGAGAGACCCAGTACTTC. This sequence encodes CASSQGGNRETQYF.

The V gene is TRBV2, the J gene TRBJ2-2; 11 bases are shared with TRBD2. The germline CDR1 and CDR2 sequences are SNHLY and FYNNEI. The CDR3 consists of 16 residues. Losses at the gene ends were 1 base for V and 7 bases for J; bases not matched to a gene: 5. The CDR3 here is CASSEGSGGADGELFF. In nucleotides, the CDR3 is TGTGCCAGCAGTGAAGGTAGCGGGGGGGCCGACGGGGAGCTGTTTTTT.

V and J are TRBV7-3 and TRBJ2-7; D is perhaps TRBD2 (5 bases). The germline CDR1 and CDR2 sequences are SGHTA and FQGTGA. The CDR3 spans 15 residues. Trimming stripped 1 base from V and 5 bases from J, with 15 bases between. The CDR3, as DNA: TGTGCCAGCAGCTTAAATTCAGGTGGAGGTGACGAGCAGTACTTC. Translated, it gives CASSLNSGGGDEQYF.

CDR3 protein: CASSTPGSSGNTIYF. The CDR3, as DNA: TGTGCCAGCAGCACCCCCGGGTCCTCTGGAAACACCATATATTTT. This chain uses TRBV6-5 with TRBJ1-3; D gene unclear. Germline-derived CDR1 and CDR2 are MNHEY and SVGAGI. The CDR3 is 15 residues long. Trimming left V 6 bases short and J 0 bases short, with 12 bases between.

The V and J genes are TRBV19 and TRBJ1-1, with 9 positions matching TRBD1. The V and J ends lost 5 bases and 0 bases, in that order; junction bases with no gene match: 7. The CDR3 is 16 residues long. Per germline, CDR1 LNHDA and CDR2 SQIVND (reference sequence). In nucleotides, the CDR3 is TGTGCCAGTAGTGCCGGGACAGGGACCGTGAACACTGAAGCTTTCTTT. This translates into CASSAGTGTVNTEAFF.

The chain has TRBV29-1 and TRBJ2-5; maybe TRBD2 (7 bases). CDR1 and CDR2 from the germline V gene are SQVTM and ANQGSEA. V gave up 6 bases and J gave up 0 bases, with 17 bases separating them. The length of the CDR3 is 15 residues. CDR3 sequence (DNA): TGCAGCGTCCACGGGGGGCGGCAGAACCAAGAGACCCAGTACTTC. It specifies CSVHGGRQNQETQYF.

This chain joins TRBV5-1 and TRBJ2-7; D may be TRBD1 (5 bases). V was clipped by 0 bases and J by 4 bases, with 8 bases between them. Germline CDR1 SGHRS, CDR2 YFSETQ. The CDR3 has 13 residues. CDR3 amino acids: CASSLDTGYEQYF. CDR3 nucleotides: TGCGCCAGCAGCTTGGACACAGGATACGAGCAGTACTTC.

In this sample, this clone turned up a few times. The chain carries TRBV6-1 and TRBJ2-1; D gene uncertain. The CDR3 is 15 amino acids. The V gene's germline CDR1 is MNHNS and CDR2 SASEGT. Trimming pared 6 bases from V and 4 bases from J, leaving 16 bases between. CDR3 coding DNA: TGTGCCAGCAGGCCGACAAACGAGGCGTACAATGAGCAGTTCTTC. This codes for CASRPTNEAYNEQFF.